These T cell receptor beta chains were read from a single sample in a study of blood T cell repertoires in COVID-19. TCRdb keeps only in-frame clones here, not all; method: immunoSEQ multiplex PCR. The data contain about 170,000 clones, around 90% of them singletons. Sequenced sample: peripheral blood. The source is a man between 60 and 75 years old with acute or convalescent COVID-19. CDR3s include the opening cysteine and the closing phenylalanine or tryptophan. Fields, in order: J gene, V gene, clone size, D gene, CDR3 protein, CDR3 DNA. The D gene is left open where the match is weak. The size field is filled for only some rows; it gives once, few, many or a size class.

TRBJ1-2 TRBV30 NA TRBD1 CAWSEKQGAGYGYTF TGTGCCTGGAGTGAAAAACAGGGGGCAGGCTATGGCTACACCTTC
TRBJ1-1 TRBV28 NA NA CASSLSGLNTEAFF TGTGCCAGCAGTTTATCCGGGTTGAACACTGAAGCTTTCTTT
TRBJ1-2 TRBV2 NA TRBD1 CASSRQGSNYGYTF TGTGCCAGCAGTCGACAGGGCTCTAACTATGGCTACACCTTC
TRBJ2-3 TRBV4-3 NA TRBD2 CASSSGLAGLADTQYF TGCGCCAGCAGCTCGGGACTAGCGGGACTGGCAGATACGCAGTATTTT
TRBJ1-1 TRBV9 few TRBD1 CASSPRGLGTEAFF TGTGCCAGCAGCCCAAGGGGGCTGGGCACTGAAGCTTTCTTT
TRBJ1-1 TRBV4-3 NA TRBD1 CASSQRTGSMNTEAFF TGCGCCAGCAGCCAGCGGACAGGTAGCATGAACACTGAAGCTTTCTTT
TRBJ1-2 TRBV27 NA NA CASSLNRVYGYTF TGTGCCAGCAGCTTGAACAGGGTCTATGGCTACACCTTC
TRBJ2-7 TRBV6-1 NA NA CASSRGSFYEQYF TGTGCCAGCAGCAGAGGCAGCTTCTACGAGCAGTACTTC
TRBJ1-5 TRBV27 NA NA CASRPGLLSNQPQHF TGTGCCAGCCGACCGGGACTCCTGAGCAATCAGCCCCAGCATTTT
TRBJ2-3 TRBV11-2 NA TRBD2 CASSLFAGGSTDTQYF TGTGCCAGCAGCTTATTCGCGGGGGGAAGCACAGATACGCAGTATTTT
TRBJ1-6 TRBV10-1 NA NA CASSEFLNSPLHF TGCGCCAGCAGTGAATTTCTCAATTCACCCCTCCACTTT
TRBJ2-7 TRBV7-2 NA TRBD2 CASSLALAGVGEQYF TGTGCCAGCAGCTTAGCGCTAGCGGGAGTCGGGGAGCAGTACTTC
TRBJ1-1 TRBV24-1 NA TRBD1 CATSARDRGDTEAFF TGTGCCACCAGTGCCCGGGACAGGGGGGACACTGAAGCTTTCTTT
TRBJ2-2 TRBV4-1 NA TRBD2 CASSQDLLAGVAGELFF TGCGCCAGCAGCCAAGATCTGCTAGCGGGAGTGGCCGGGGAGCTGTTTTTT
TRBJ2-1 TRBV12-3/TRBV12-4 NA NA CASRGSYNEQFF TGTGCCAGTAGAGGCTCCTACAATGAGCAGTTCTTC
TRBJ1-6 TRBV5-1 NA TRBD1 CASSGGDRATYNSPLHF TGCGCCAGCAGCGGGGGGGACAGGGCTACCTATAATTCACCCCTCCACTTT
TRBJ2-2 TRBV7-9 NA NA CASSRPSRQGTGELFF TGTGCCAGCAGCAGGCCGAGCAGACAAGGCACCGGGGAGCTGTTTTTT
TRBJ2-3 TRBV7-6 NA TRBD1 CASSLGGTGGTDTQYF TGTGCCAGCAGCTTAGGGGGGACAGGGGGCACAGATACGCAGTATTTT
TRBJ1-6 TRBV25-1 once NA CASSESGYNSPLHF TGTGCCAGCAGTGAGTCAGGGTATAATTCACCCCTCCACTTT
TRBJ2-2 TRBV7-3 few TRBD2 CASSTGLANTGELFF TGTGCCAGCAGTACCGGACTAGCGAACACCGGGGAGCTGTTTTTT
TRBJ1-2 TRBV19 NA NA CASRREGLRGGYTF TGTGCCAGTAGAAGGGAGGGGCTCAGAGGCGGCTACACCTTC
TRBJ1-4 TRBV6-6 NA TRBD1 CASSDHRGRYEKLFF TGTGCCAGCAGTGATCACAGGGGGCGTTATGAAAAACTGTTTTTT
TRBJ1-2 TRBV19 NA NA CASSPGTRGYTF TGTGCCAGTAGTCCCGGGACAAGGGGCTACACCTTC
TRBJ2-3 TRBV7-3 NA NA CASSLTASTDTQYF TGTGCCAGCAGCTTAACAGCTAGCACAGATACGCAGTATTTT
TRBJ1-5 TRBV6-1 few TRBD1 CASSEGNRGGQPQHF TGTGCCAGCAGTGAAGGAAACAGGGGAGGACAGCCCCAGCATTTT
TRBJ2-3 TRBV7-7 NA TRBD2 CASSSGLGRTDTQYF TGTGCCAGCAGCTCTGGACTAGGGAGAACAGATACGCAGTATTTT
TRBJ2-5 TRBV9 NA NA CASSVGAEPQETQYF TGTGCCAGCAGCGTAGGGGCAGAGCCCCAAGAGACCCAGTACTTC
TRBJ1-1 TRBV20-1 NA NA CSAQGEAFF TGCAGTGCTCAGGGTGAAGCTTTCTTT
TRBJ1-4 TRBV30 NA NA CAWTGTAQEKLFF TGTGCCTGGACCGGGACTGCCCAGGAAAAACTGTTTTTT
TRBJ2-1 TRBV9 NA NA CASSVNRVPNEQFF TGTGCCAGCAGCGTAAACAGGGTCCCCAATGAGCAGTTCTTC
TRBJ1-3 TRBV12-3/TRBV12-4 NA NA CASSEVGNTIYF TGTGCCAGCTCCGAGGTCGGAAACACCATATATTTT
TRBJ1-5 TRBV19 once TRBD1 CASAGQGTWQPQHF TGTGCCAGTGCGGGACAGGGGACCTGGCAGCCCCAGCATTTT
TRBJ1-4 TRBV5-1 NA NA CASSLQAGNEKLFF TGCGCCAGCAGCTTGCAAGCGGGTAATGAAAAACTGTTTTTT
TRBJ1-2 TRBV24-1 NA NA CATSEPTGNPNGYTF TGTGCCACCAGTGAACCTACAGGGAACCCCAATGGCTACACCTTC